Each of the 7 T cell receptor beta chains below was sequenced from the same sample in a study of cytomegalovirus exposure and HLA in healthy donors. TCRdb's table, derived via immunoSEQ multiplex PCR, lists solely in-frame clones and lacks some. The sample yields 90,000 to 150,000 clones, roughly 90% seen once. Material: PBMCs. The receptors stem from a woman between 18 and 30 years old in good health and CMV-seropositive.

This clone was seen a single time. J is TRBJ1-4 and V is TRBV4-1; D remains ambiguous. V was trimmed by 11 bases and J by 6 bases, leaving 16 bases between them. The V gene's germline CDR1 is MGHRA and CDR2 YSYEKL. The CDR3 contains 13 residues. CDR3 protein: CAFGAPADEKLFF. The CDR3 nucleotides read TGCGCCTTTGGAGCCCCGGCGGATGAAAAACTGTTTTTT.

The rearrangement uses TRBV9 and TRBJ2-3; maybe TRBD2 (6 bases). The CDR3 is 16 amino acids. V was pared by 3 bases and J by 2 bases, with 16 bases between. Per the germline V gene, CDR1 is SGDLS and CDR2 is YYNGEE. The CDR3 DNA reads as TGTGCCAGCAGCGGTGCTACCGCGGGGCCCACAGATACGCAGTATTTT. This gives the protein CASSGATAGPTDTQYF.

The genes are TRBV9 and TRBJ2-1; TRBD2 matches 7 bases. Trimming took 0 bases from V and 2 from J; bases not matched to a gene: 2. There are 15 residues in the CDR3. Germline V lookup: CDR1 SGDLS, CDR2 YYNGEE. The CDR3 region is CASSVDLAAYNEQFF. CDR3 in DNA: TGTGCCAGCAGCGTAGATCTAGCGGCCTACAATGAGCAGTTCTTC.

The chain employs TRBV5-1 and TRBJ1-1, with 10 bases aligning to TRBD1. Looked up from germline, CDR1 is SGHRS and CDR2 is YFSETQ. J lost 0 bases, V lost 4 bases, and 6 bases had no gene match. This CDR3 has 16 amino acids. The CDR3 DNA reads as TGCGCCAGCAGCCTGGACAGGGGGGCTCTGAACACTGAAGCTTTCTTT. It is translated as CASSLDRGALNTEAFF.

The chain's CDR3 is CASRGREDYGYTF. Written as DNA, the CDR3 is TGTGCCAGCAGAGGACGGGAAGACTATGGCTACACCTTC. The chain is built from TRBV6-1 and TRBJ1-2; no clear D. Deletions cut 6 bases from V and 3 bases from J, with 11 bases between. The CDR3 loop spans 13 amino acids. Germline CDR1 MNHNS, CDR2 SASEGT.

This rearrangement joins TRBV7-2 to TRBJ2-2; possibly TRBD2 for D (6 bases). The CDR3 sequence is 14 residues long. The germline V and J ends were trimmed by 6 bases and 7 bases, with 15 bases remaining between them. Germline CDR1 SGHTA, CDR2 FQGNSA. CDR3 in amino acids: CASSSQRVGGELFF. The CDR3 DNA sequence: TGTGCCAGCAGTTCACAGCGGGTGGGCGGGGAGCTGTTTTTT.

V is TRBV19 and J is TRBJ1-2; D might be TRBD1 (6 bases). The V end lost 9 bases, the J end lost 4 bases, and 15 bases lay between the germline ends. CDR1 and CDR2 from the germline V gene are LNHDA and SQIVND (reference sequence). The CDR3 totals 13 residues. The CDR3 loop reads CASTIQGVYGYTF. Here the CDR3 DNA reads TGTGCCAGCACAATACAGGGTGTCTATGGCTACACCTTC.